Listed below are T cell receptor beta chains from one sample, sequenced in a study of siplizumab effects on memory and regulatory T cells. TCRdb keeps only in-frame clones here, not all; method: immunoSEQ multiplex PCR. The sample records 100,000 or so clones, approximately 91% being singletons. The material sequenced was non-Treg CD4+ T cells sorted from blood. The receptors were gathered from a human donor in good health. Both conserved end residues are part of each CDR3. Each record gives: clone size, J gene, V gene, D gene, CDR3 DNA, CDR3 protein. D genes are given only for firm matches. Clone size is stated in some rows and not others, as once, few, many or a class when expanded.

>once|TRBJ2-1|TRBV5-6|.
TGTGCCAGCAGCTCTCGAGCACACAATGAGCAGTTCTTC
CASSSRAHNEQFF
>.|TRBJ2-7|TRBV12-5|.
TGTGCTAGTGGTGGGGACACGGGTTACGAGCAGTACTTC
CASGGDTGYEQYF
>once|TRBJ2-7|TRBV30|TRBD2
TGTGCCTGGAGTGTATTTAGCGGGAGAACCTACGAGCAGTACTTC
CAWSVFSGRTYEQYF
>.|TRBJ2-7|TRBV7-8|TRBD2
TGTGCCAGCAGCAAAAATAGCGGGGTGGCCTCCGAGCAGTACTTC
CASSKNSGVASEQYF
>.|TRBJ1-5|TRBV2|.
TGTGCCAGCAGTCTTCAGGGAGGGATAAGCAATCAGCCCCAGCATTTT
CASSLQGGISNQPQHF
>.|TRBJ2-5|TRBV5-1|.
TGCGCCAGCAGCATAGCAACTTTCCAAGAGACCCAGTACTTC
CASSIATFQETQYF
>.|TRBJ1-1|TRBV5-8|.
TGTGCCAGCAGCTTGGCAGCGGGAGTTGGCACTGAAGCTTTCTTT
CASSLAAGVGTEAFF
>.|TRBJ2-1|TRBV5-1|TRBD2
TGCGCCAGCAGCGCCCTTAGCGGGGACAATGAGCAGTTCTTC
CASSALSGDNEQFF
>.|TRBJ2-1|TRBV18|TRBD1
TGTGCCAGCTCACAGACCTCCGGGACAGGGGGTAATGAGCAGTTCTTC
CASSQTSGTGGNEQFF
>.|TRBJ1-1|TRBV28|.
TGTGCCAGCAGTAGGCACGGGCAGAGCAACACTGAAGCTTTCTTT
CASSRHGQSNTEAFF
>.|TRBJ2-6|TRBV7-3|.
TGTGCCAGCAGCTTGTTGGGTGCTGGGGCCAACGTCCTGACTTTC
CASSLLGAGANVLTF
>.|TRBJ1-3|TRBV5-1|TRBD1
TGCGCCAGCAGCCGGGACAGGGCTGGAAACACCATATATTTT
CASSRDRAGNTIYF
>.|TRBJ2-3|TRBV4-3|.
TGCGCCAGCAGCCTATCACCCTCCCCCACAGATACGCAGTATTTT
CASSLSPSPTDTQYF
>.|TRBJ2-3|TRBV4-1|TRBD1
TGCGCCAGCAGCCAAGTCGTAGCAGGGGGTGTTGATACGCAGTATTTT
CASSQVVAGGVDTQYF
>.|TRBJ2-7|TRBV7-6|.
TGTGCCAGCAGCTTAAGGGCGGTTAGCTCCTACGAGCAGTACTTC
CASSLRAVSSYEQYF
>.|TRBJ2-2|TRBV7-3|.
TGTGCCAGCAGCCCACGGGGAGCGGCCACCGGGGAGCTGTTTTTT
CASSPRGAATGELFF
>.|TRBJ2-3|TRBV7-3|.
TGTGCCAGCAGCCCAACAACAGGCACAGATACGCAGTATTTT
CASSPTTGTDTQYF
>.|TRBJ2-7|TRBV15|.
TGTGCCACCGCGGCAGGACTAAGTCCCTACGAGCAGTACTTC
CATAAGLSPYEQYF
>.|TRBJ2-6|TRBV7-9|.
TGTGCCAGCAACCCATCCTCGACAGCCAACGTCCTGACTTTC
CASNPSSTANVLTF
>.|TRBJ2-3|TRBV19|.
TGTGCCAGTACCAAAGGACTCCGCACAGATACGCAGTATTTT
CASTKGLRTDTQYF
>.|TRBJ2-7|TRBV19|.
TGTGCCAGTAGTCGTCTGCAAGCGAGCGAGCAGTACTTC
CASSRLQASEQYF
>once|TRBJ2-1|TRBV5-1|.
TGCGCCAGCAGCTTGAGCGACCCCTCCCATGAGCAGTTCTTC
CASSLSDPSHEQFF
>.|TRBJ2-1|TRBV4-1|TRBD2
TGCGCCAGCAGTCCAACCGGGACTAGCGGGGGGAAGCAGTTCTTC
CASSPTGTSGGKQFF
>.|TRBJ1-4|TRBV7-9|TRBD1
TGTGCCAGCAGGCCGGACAGGGGACAAAGTGAAAAACTGTTTTTT
CASRPDRGQSEKLFF
>.|TRBJ2-7|TRBV4-3|TRBD1
TGCGCCAGCAGCCAAGAAGGGACAGAGGTCTACGAGCAGTACTTC
CASSQEGTEVYEQYF
>.|TRBJ2-7|TRBV5-1|.
TGCGCCAGCAGCTTGGAAGGCTACGAGCAGTACTTC
CASSLEGYEQYF
>few|TRBJ1-4|TRBV27|.
TGTGCCAGCAGTTGGTCCCCAAGTGAAAAACTGTTTTTT
CASSWSPSEKLFF
>.|TRBJ2-7|TRBV18|TRBD2
TGTGCCAGCTCACCAAAAGGCTCTAGCGGGGGCTACGAGCAGTACTTC
CASSPKGSSGGYEQYF
>.|TRBJ2-1|TRBV5-1|.
TGCGCCAGCAGTTCGCCCGGTTCTCGGTACAATGAGCAGTTCTTC
CASSSPGSRYNEQFF
>.|TRBJ1-1|TRBV6-1|.
TGTGCCAGCAGTGAGGGGGGGGCTGTCTTTGAAGCTTTCTTT
CASSEGGAVFEAFF
>.|TRBJ1-1|TRBV2|.
TGTGCCAGCAGATTGGAGGGTGGGTCATTCATGAACACTGAAGCTTTCTTT
CASRLEGGSFMNTEAFF